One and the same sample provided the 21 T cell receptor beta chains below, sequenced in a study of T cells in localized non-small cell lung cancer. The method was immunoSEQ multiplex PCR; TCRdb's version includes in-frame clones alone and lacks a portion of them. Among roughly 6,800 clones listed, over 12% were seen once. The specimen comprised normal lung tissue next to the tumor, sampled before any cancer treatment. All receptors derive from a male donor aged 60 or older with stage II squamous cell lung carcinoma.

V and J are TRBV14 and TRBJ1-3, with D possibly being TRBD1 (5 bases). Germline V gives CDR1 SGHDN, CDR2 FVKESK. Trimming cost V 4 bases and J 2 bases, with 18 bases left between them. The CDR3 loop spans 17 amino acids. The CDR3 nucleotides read TGTGCCAGCAGCCCCCTCGGTGGAGGGGCGGCTGGAAACACCATATATTTT. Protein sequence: CASSPLGGGAAGNTIYF.

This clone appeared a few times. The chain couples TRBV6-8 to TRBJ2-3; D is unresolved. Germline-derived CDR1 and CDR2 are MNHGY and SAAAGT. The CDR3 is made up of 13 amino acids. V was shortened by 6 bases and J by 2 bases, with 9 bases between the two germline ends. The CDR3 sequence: CASRAPSTDTQYF. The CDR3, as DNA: TGTGCCAGCAGGGCCCCCTCCACAGATACGCAGTATTTT.

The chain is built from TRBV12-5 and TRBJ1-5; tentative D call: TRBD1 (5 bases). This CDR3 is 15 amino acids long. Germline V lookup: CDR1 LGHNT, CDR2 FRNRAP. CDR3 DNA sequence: TGTGCCAGCACTGAGTTAGGAGGGGCCGGTCAGCCCCAGCATTTT. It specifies CASTELGGAGQPQHF.

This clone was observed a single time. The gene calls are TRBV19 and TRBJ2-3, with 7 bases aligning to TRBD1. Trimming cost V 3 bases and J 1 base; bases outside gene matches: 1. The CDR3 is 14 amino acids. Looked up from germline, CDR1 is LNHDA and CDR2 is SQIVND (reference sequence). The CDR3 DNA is TGTGCCAGTAGTATTCAGGGGGGCACAGATACGCAGTATTTT. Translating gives CASSIQGGTDTQYF.

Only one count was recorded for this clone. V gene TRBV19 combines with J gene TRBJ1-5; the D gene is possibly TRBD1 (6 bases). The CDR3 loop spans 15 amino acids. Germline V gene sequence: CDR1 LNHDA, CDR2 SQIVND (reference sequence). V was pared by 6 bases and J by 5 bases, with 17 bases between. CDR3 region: CASSPDQGRHQPQHF. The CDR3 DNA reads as TGTGCCAGTAGCCCTGACCAGGGGCGGCATCAGCCCCAGCATTTT.

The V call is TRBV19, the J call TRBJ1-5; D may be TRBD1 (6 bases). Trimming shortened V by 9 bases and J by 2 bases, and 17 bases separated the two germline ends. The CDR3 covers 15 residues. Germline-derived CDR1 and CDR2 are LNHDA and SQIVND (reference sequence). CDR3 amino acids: CASEFGGQGNQPQHF. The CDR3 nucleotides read TGTGCCAGCGAATTTGGGGGCCAGGGCAATCAGCCCCAGCATTTT.

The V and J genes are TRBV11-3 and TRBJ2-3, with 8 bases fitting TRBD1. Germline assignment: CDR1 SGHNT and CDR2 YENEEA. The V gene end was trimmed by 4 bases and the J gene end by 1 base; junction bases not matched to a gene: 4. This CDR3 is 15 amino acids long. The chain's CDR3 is CASSSQGVRTDTQYF. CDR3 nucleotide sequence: TGTGCCAGCAGCTCACAGGGGGTACGCACAGATACGCAGTATTTT.

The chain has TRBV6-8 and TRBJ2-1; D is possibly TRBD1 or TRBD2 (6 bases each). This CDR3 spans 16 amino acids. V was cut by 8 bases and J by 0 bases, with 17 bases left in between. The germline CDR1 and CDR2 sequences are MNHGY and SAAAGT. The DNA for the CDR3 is TGTGCCAGCGGTCCCCTTGGGGGGCCCTCCTACAATGAGCAGTTCTTC. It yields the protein CASGPLGGPSYNEQFF.

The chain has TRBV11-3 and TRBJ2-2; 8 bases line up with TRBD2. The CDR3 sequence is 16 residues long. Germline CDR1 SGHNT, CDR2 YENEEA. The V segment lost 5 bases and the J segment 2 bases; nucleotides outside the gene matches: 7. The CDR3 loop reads CASSTPGGINTGELFF. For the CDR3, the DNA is TGTGCCAGCAGCACTCCGGGAGGGATTAACACCGGGGAGCTGTTTTTT. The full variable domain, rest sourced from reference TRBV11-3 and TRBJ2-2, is EAGVVQSPRYKIIEKKQPVAFWCNPISGHNTLYWYLQNLGQGPELLIRYENEEAVDDSQLPKDRFSAERLKGVDSTLKIQPAELGDSAVYLCASSTPGGINTGELFFGEGSRLTVL.

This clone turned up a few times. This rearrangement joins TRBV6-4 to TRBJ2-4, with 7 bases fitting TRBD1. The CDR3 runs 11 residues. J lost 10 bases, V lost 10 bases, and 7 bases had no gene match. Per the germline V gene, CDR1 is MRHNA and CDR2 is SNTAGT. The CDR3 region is CATRGTTIQYF. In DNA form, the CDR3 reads TGTGCCACCAGGGGGACAACGATTCAGTACTTC.

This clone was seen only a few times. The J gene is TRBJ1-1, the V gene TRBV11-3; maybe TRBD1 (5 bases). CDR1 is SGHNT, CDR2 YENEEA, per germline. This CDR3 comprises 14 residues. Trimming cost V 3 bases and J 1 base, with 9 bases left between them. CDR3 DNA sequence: TGTGCCAGCAGCTTTTCACAGGAGAACACTGAAGCTTTCTTT. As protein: CASSFSQENTEAFF.

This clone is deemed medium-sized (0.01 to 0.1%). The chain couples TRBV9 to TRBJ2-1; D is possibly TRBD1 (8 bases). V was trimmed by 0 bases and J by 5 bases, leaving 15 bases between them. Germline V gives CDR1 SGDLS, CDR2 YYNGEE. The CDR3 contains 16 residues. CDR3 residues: CASSVDHRGGNNEQFF. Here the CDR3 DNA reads TGTGCCAGCAGCGTAGATCACAGGGGGGGCAACAATGAGCAGTTCTTC.

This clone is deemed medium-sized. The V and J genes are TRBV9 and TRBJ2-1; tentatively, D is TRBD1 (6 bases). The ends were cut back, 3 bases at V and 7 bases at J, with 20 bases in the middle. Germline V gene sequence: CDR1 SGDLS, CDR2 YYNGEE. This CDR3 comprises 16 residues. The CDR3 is CASSARTAQVKNEQFF. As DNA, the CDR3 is TGTGCCAGCAGCGCCCGGACAGCCCAGGTTAAGAATGAGCAGTTCTTC. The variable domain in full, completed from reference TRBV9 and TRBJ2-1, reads DSGVTQTPKHLITATGQRVTLRCSPRSGDLSVYWYQQSLDQGLQFLIQYYNGEERAKGNILERFSAQQFPDLHSELNLSSLELGDSALYFCASSARTAQVKNEQFFGPGTRLTVL.

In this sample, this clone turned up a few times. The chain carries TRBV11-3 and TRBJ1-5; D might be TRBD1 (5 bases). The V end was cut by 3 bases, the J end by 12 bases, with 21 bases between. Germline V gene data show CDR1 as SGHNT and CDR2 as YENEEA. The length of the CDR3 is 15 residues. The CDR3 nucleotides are TGTGCCAGCAGCTTTGACGGGGCCGCGGTTTCGTACCAGCATTTT. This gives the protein CASSFDGAAVSYQHF.

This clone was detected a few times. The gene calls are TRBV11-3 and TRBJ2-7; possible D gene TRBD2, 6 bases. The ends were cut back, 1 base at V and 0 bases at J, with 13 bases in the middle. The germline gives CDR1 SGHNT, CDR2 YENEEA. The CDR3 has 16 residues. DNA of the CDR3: TGTGCCAGCAGCTTAGGGGGACTGGCCACCTCCTACGAGCAGTACTTC. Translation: CASSLGGLATSYEQYF.

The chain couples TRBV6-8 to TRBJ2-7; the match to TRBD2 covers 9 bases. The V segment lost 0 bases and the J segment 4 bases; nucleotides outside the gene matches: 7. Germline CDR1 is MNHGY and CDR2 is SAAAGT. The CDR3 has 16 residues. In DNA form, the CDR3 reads TGTGCCAGCAGTTACTCGATTAGCGGGGGTTTGTACGAGCAGTACTTC. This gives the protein CASSYSISGGLYEQYF.

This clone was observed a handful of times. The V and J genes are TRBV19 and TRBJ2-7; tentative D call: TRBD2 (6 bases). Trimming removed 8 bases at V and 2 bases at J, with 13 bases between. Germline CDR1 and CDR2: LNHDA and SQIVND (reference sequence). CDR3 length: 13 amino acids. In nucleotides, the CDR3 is TGTGCCAGTGGCCTACGGGGGACCTACGAGCAGTACTTC. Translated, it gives CASGLRGTYEQYF.

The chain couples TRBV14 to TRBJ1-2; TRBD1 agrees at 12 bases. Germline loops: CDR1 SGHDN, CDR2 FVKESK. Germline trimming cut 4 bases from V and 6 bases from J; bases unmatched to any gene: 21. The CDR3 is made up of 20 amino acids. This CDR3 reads CASSPSLNLVRDRGLNGYTF. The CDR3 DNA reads TGTGCCAGCAGCCCCTCCCTTAATCTGGTTCGGGACAGGGGGCTGAATGGCTACACCTTC. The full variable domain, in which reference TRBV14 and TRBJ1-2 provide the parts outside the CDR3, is EAGVTQFPSHSVIEKGQTVTLRCDPISGHDNLYWYRRVMGKEIKFLLHFVKESKQDESGMPNNRFLAERTGGTYSTLKVQPAELEDSGVYFCASSPSLNLVRDRGLNGYTFGSGTRLTVV.

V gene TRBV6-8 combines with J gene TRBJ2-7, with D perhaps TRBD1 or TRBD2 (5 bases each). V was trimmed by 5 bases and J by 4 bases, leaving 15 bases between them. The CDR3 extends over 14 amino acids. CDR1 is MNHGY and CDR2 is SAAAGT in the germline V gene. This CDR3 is CASSHPGPRYEQYF. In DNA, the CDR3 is TGTGCCAGCAGTCACCCGGGACCGCGATACGAGCAGTACTTC.

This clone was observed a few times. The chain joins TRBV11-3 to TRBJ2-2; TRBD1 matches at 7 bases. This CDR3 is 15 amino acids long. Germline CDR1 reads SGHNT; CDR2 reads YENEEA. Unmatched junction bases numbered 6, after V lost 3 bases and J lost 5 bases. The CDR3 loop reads CASSLGARGTGELFF. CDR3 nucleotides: TGTGCCAGCAGCTTGGGGGCCAGGGGGACCGGGGAGCTGTTTTTT.

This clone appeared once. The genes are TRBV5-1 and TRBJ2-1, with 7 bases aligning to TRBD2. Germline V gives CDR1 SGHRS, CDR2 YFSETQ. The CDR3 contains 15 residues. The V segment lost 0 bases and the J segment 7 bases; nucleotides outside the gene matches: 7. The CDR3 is CASSLEAGYWNEQFF. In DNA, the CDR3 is TGCGCCAGCAGCTTGGAAGCGGGGTATTGGAATGAGCAGTTCTTC.